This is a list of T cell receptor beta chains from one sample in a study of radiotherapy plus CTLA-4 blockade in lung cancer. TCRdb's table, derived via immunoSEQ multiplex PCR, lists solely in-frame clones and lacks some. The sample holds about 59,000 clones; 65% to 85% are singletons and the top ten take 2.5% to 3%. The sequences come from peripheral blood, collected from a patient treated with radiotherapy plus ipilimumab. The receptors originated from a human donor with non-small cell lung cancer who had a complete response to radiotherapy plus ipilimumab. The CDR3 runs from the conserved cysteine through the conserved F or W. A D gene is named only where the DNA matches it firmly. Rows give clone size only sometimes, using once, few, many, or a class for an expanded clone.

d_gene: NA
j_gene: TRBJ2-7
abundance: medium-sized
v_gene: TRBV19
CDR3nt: TGTGCCAGTAGTATAGGGGGAGACAACTACGAGCAGTACTTC
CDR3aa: CASSIGGDNYEQYF

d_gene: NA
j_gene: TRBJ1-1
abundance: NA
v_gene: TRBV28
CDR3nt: TGTGCCACTAGGGGGGGCACTGAAGCTTTCTTT
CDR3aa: CATRGGTEAFF

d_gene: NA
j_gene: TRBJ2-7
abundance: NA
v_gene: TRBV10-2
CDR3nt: TGCGCCAGCAGTGAGTCAAATAGGGGAACCTACGGGCAGTACTTC
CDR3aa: CASSESNRGTYGQYF

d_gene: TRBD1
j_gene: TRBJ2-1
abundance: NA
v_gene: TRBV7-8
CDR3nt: TGTGCCAGCAGCTTTTGGGGGACAGGGGGCAATGAGCAGTTCTTC
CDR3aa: CASSFWGTGGNEQFF

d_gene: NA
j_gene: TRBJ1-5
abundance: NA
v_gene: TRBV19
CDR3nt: TGTGCCAGTAGTATCACAGGGTTGAGCAATCAGCCCCAGCATTTT
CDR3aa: CASSITGLSNQPQHF

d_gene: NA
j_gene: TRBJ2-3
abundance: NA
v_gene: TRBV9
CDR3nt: TGTGCCAGCAGCTATCTTTCCACTAGCACAGATACGCAGTATTTT
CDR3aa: CASSYLSTSTDTQYF

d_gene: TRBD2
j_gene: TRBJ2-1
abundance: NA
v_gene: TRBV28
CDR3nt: TGTGCCAGCAGTTTATTCAGCGGGAGTGGCTCCTACAATGAGCAGTTCTTC
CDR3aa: CASSLFSGSGSYNEQFF

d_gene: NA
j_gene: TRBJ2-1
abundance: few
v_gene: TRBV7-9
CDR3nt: TGTGCCAGCAGCCCTCGGCAGGCTGCTTACAATGAGCAGTTCTTC
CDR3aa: CASSPRQAAYNEQFF

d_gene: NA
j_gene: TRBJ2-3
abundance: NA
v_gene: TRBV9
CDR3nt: TGTGCCAGCAGCGTAGCTAGCACAGATACGCAGTATTTT
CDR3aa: CASSVASTDTQYF

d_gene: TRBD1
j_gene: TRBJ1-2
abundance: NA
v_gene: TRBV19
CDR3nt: TGTGCCAGTAGCCCAAAGCCAGGTCAACAGGGGATCTATGGCTACACCTTC
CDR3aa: CASSPKPGQQGIYGYTF

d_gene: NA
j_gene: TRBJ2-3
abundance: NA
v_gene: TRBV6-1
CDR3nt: TGTGCCAGCAGTGACCCCCTCAGGGGCGAGGCGGATACGCAGTATTTT
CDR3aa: CASSDPLRGEADTQYF

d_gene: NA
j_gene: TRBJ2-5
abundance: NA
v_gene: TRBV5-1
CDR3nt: TGCGCCAGCAGCTTGACAGGAAGTGGGGAGACCCAGTACTTC
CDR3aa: CASSLTGSGETQYF

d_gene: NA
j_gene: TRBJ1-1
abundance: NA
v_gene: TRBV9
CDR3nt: TGTGCCAGCAGCGTAGATACGGGGGGCACTGAAGCTTTCTTT
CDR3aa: CASSVDTGGTEAFF

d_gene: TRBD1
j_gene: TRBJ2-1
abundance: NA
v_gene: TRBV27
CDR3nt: TGTGCCAGCAGTCCTTGGACAGGGACCCTCAATGAGCAGTTCTTC
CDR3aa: CASSPWTGTLNEQFF

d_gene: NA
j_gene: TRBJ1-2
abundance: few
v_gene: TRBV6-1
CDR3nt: TGTGCCAGCACAGCTAACTATGGCTACACCTTC
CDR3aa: CASTANYGYTF

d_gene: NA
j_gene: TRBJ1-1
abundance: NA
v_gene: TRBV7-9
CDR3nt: TGTGCCAGCAGCCCATCTAGACTGATGAACACTGAAGCTTTCTTT
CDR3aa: CASSPSRLMNTEAFF

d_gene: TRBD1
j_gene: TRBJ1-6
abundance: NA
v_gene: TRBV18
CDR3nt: TGTGCCAGCTCACCGGGAAGACAGGGGATTAATTCACCCCTCCACTTT
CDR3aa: CASSPGRQGINSPLHF

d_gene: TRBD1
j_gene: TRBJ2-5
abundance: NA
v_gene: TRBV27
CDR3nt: TGTGCCAGCAGTTTTTGGGGACAGGCACAAGAGACCCAGTACTTC
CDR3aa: CASSFWGQAQETQYF

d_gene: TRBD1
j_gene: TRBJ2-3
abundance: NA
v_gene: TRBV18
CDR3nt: TGTGCCAGCTCACCACTCTCGGACAGGCGTCTTCGGCCAATTAGCACAGATACGCAGTATTTT
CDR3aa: CASSPLSDRRLRPISTDTQYF

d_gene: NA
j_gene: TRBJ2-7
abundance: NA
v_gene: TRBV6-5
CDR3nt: TGTGCCAGCAGTTACTCACGCAGTCCCTCCTACGAGCAGTACTTC
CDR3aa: CASSYSRSPSYEQYF

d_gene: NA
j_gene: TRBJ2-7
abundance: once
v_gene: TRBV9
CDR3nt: TGTGCCAGCAGCGTCTCACCCCAGGGATCCTACGAGCAGTACTTC
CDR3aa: CASSVSPQGSYEQYF

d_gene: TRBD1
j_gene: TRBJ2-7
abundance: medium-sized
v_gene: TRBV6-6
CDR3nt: TGTGCCAGCAGTTTTACAGGGGTCGAGGGGCAGTACTTC
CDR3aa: CASSFTGVEGQYF

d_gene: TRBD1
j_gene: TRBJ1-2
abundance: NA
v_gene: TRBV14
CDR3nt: TGTGCCAGCAGCCAAGACGCCCTGGGCAGGGGGGTTGGCTACACCTTC
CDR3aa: CASSQDALGRGVGYTF

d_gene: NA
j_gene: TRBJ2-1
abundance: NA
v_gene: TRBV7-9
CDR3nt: TGTGCCAGCAGCCAAAGGGGGGGCTACCGGGGTGAGCAGTTCTTC
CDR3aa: CASSQRGGYRGEQFF

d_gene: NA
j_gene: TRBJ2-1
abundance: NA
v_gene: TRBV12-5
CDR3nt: TGTGCTAGCGCCAGGTACTCCTACAATGAGCAGTTCTTC
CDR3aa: CASARYSYNEQFF

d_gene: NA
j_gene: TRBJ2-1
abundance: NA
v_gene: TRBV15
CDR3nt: TGTGCCACCAGCAGAGGCCCGACAGGCCATGAGCAGTTCTTC
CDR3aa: CATSRGPTGHEQFF

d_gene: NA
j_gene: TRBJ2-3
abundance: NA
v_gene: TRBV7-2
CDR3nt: TGTGCCAGCAGCTTAGCCCTGAGGGATACGCAGTATTTT
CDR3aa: CASSLALRDTQYF

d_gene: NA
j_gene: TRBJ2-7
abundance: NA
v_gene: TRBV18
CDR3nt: TGTGCCAGCTCCCCTCCGAGTGGGGAGAATTACGAGCAGTACTTC
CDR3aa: CASSPPSGENYEQYF

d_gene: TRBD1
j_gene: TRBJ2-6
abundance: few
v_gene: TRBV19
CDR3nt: TGTGCCAGCAAACAGGGGAGCTCTGGGGCCAACGTCCTGACTTTC
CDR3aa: CASKQGSSGANVLTF

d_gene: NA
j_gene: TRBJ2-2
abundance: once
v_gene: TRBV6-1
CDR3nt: TGTGCCAAGAAGGGGGACACCGGGGAGCTGTTTTTT
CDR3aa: CAKKGDTGELFF

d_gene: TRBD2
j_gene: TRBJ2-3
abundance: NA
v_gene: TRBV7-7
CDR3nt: TGTGCCAGCAGCTTAAGTCCTAGCGGCCACACAGATACGCAGTATTTT
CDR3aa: CASSLSPSGHTDTQYF

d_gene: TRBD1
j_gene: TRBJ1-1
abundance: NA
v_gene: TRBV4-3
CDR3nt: TGCGCCAGCAGCCGACAGGGTACGAACACTGAAGCTTTCTTT
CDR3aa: CASSRQGTNTEAFF

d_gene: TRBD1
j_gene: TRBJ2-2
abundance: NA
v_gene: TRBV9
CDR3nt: TGTGCCAGCAGCTCCGCACACAGGGGTAGGAACACCGGGGAGCTGTTTTTT
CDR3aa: CASSSAHRGRNTGELFF

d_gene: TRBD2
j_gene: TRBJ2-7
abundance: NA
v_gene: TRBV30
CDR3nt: TGTGCCTGGAGCCGGGGTCTAGCGGGAGAAGGCGAGCAGTACTTC
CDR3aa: CAWSRGLAGEGEQYF

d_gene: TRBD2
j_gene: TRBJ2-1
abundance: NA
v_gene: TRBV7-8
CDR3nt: TGTGCCAGCAGCTCCCGAGGAGCGGGGGGGCTGTACAATGAGCAGTTCTTC
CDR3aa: CASSSRGAGGLYNEQFF

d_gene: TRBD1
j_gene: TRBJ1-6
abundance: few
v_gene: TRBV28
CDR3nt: TGTGCCAGCAGAGAACAGGGGGGCCATCCACCCCTCCACTTT
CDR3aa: CASREQGGHPPLHF

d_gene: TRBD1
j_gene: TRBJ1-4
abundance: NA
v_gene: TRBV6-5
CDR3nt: TGTGCCAGCAGTTATGGACAGGAGAATGAAAAACTGTTTTTT
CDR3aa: CASSYGQENEKLFF

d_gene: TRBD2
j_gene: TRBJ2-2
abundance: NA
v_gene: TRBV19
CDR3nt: TGTGCCAGTAGTCCTAGGACTAGCGGGGCCGCGAACACCGGGGAGCTGTTTTTT
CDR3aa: CASSPRTSGAANTGELFF

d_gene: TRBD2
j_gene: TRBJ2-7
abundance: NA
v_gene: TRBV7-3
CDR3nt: TGTGCCAGCAGCCGTACAGCGGGACCCTACGAGCAGTACTTC
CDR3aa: CASSRTAGPYEQYF

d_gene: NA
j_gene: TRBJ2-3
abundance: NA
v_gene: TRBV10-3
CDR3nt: TGTGCCATCAGTGAGCACACAGATACGCAGTATTTT
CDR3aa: CAISEHTDTQYF

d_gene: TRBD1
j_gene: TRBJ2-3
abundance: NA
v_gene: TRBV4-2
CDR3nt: TGTGCCAGCAGCCAAGATGGATCCAGGGGGTCCGGTACGCAGTATTTT
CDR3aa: CASSQDGSRGSGTQYF

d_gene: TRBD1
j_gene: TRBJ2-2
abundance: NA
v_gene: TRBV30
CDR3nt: TGTGCCTGGATTGGACAGGAGAACACCGGGGAGCTGTTTTTT
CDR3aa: CAWIGQENTGELFF

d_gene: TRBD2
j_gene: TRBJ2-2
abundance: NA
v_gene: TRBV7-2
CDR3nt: TGTGCCAGCAGCTTAGAGGGCGGGGGGAACACCGGGGAGCTGTTTTTT
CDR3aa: CASSLEGGGNTGELFF

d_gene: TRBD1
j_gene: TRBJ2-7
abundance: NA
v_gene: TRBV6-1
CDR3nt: TGTGCCAGCGAACGGGACAGGAGCTCCTACGAGCAGTACTTC
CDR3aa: CASERDRSSYEQYF

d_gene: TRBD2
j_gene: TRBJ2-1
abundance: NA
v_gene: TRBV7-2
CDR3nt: TGTGCCAGCAGCTTAGGAACGGGAGGGGCGCGGAATGAGCAGTTCTTC
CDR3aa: CASSLGTGGARNEQFF

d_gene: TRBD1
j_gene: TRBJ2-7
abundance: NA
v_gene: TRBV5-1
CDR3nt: TGCGCCAGCAGCTTGGTTGGGGGACAGGGTGTCGACGAGCAGTACTTC
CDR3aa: CASSLVGGQGVDEQYF

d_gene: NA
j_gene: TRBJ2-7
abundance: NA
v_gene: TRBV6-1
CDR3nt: TGTGCCAGCAGTGCAATATCGACAGCTACCTACGAGCAGTACTTC
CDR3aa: CASSAISTATYEQYF

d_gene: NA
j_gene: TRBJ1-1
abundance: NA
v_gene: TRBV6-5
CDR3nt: TGTGCCAGCAGCCGGGACTGGGGAGGCACTGAAGCTTTCTTT
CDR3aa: CASSRDWGGTEAFF

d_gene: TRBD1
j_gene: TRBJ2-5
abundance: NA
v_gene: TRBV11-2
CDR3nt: TGTGCCAGCAGCCCTTCGACAGGGGGCCAAGAGACCCAGTACTTC
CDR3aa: CASSPSTGGQETQYF

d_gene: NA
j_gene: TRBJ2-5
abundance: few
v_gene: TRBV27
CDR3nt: TGTGCCAGCAGTTCCCGTAGTCAGACCCAGTACTTC
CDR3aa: CASSSRSQTQYF

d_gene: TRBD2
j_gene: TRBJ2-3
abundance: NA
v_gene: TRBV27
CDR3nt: TGTGCCAGCAGTTTATGGGCGGGAGGGCCGGGATCCACAGATACGCAGTATTTT
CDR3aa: CASSLWAGGPGSTDTQYF

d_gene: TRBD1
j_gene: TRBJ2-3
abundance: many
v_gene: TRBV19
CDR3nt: TGTGCCAGTAGTATTCTGGACAGGGCGTCAGATACGCAGTATTTT
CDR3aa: CASSILDRASDTQYF

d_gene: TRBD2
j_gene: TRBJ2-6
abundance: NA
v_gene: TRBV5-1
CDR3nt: TGCGCCAGCACCAACGGGGGGTCTGGGGCCAACGTCCTGACTTTC
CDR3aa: CASTNGGSGANVLTF

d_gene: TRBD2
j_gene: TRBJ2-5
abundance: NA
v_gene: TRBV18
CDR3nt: TGTGCCAGCTCAATCCTAGCGGGAGAGGAGACCCAGTACTTC
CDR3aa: CASSILAGEETQYF

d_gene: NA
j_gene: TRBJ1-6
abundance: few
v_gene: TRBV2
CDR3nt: TGTGCCAGCACCCGTGGGGGACTTCGGAATTCACCCCTCCACTTT
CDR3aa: CASTRGGLRNSPLHF

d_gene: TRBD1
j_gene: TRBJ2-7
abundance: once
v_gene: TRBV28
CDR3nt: TGTGCCAGCAGGGGGACAGGTAGCTACGAGCAGTACTTC
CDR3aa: CASRGTGSYEQYF